Listed here are 27 T cell receptor beta chains from one sample, sequenced in a study of blood T cells in healthy people across ages. Through a sample-barcoded 5' primer and a J-beta primer mix, a second PCR was run for about 6 to 11 cycles. TCRdb independently ran MiXCR on the 5' RACE reads; one entry per CDR3 protein. The repertoire holds hundreds of thousands of distinct CDR3 sequences, with approximately 67% as singletons. The specimen was blood. The receptor source for this set is a young man in good health.

The chain carries TRBV4-3 and TRBJ2-3; 15 nucleotides agree with TRBD2. The CDR3 extends over 21 amino acids. The V segment lost 5 bases and the J segment 0 bases; nucleotides outside the gene matches: 15. Germline lookup yields CDR1 LGHNA and CDR2 YSLEER. CDR3 nucleotides: TGCGCCAGCAGCAAAACTTTGGGACTAGCGGGGGGAACCTCTAGCACAGATACGCAGTATTTT. Translation: CASSKTLGLAGGTSSTDTQYF.

This clonotype was picked up one time. The chain combines TRBV5-6 with TRBJ1-1; D uncertain. Germline-derived CDR1 and CDR2 are SGHDT and YYEEEE. The V gene lost 1 base and the J gene lost 3 bases, with 4 bases spanning the gap. The length of the CDR3 is 12 residues. In nucleotides, the CDR3 is TGTGCCAGCAGCTTGTCGCACACTGAAGCTTTCTTT. It encodes CASSLSHTEAFF.

This chain uses TRBV2 with TRBJ2-7, with TRBD2 identical over 10 bases. The DNA end favors TRBJ2-5, so the J call may be wrong. CDR1 is SNHLY, CDR2 FYNNEI, per germline. The CDR3 has 16 amino acids. The CDR3 coding sequence is TGTGCCAGCAGTGTACCAGCGGGGGGGCCACGGGAGACCCAGTACTTC. Residues: CASSVPAGGPRETQYF.

The chain joins TRBV9 to TRBJ2-6; D tentatively reads TRBD1 or TRBD2 (5 bases each). V dropped 0 bases and J dropped 2 bases, with 9 bases sitting between them. Germline V gives CDR1 SGDLS, CDR2 YYNGEE. CDR3 size: 16 residues. CDR3 sequence (DNA): TGTGCCAGCAGCGTAGACCCGGGGCCTGGGGCCAACGTCCTGACTTTC. This codes for CASSVDPGPGANVLTF. The whole variable domain, remainder taken from reference TRBV9 and TRBJ2-6, is DSGVTQTPKHLITATGQRVTLRCSPRSGDLSVYWYQQSLDQGLQFLIQYYNGEERAKGNILERFSAQQFPDLHSELNLSSLELGDSALYFCASSVDPGPGANVLTFGAGSRLTVL.

The gene calls are TRBV7-6 and TRBJ1-5; possible D gene TRBD1, 6 bases. The V end was cut by 0 bases, the J end by 6 bases, with 9 bases between. The CDR3 sequence is 14 residues long. Germline CDR1 and CDR2: SGHVS and FNYEAQ. In nucleotides, the CDR3 is TGTGCCAGCAGCTTAGCGGGGACAAGTCAGCCCCAGCATTTT. This codes for CASSLAGTSQPQHF.

This clonotype was recorded a few times. The rearrangement links TRBV11-2 to TRBJ2-1; 9 nucleotides match TRBD2. The germline V gene has CDR1 SGHAT and CDR2 FQNNGV. This CDR3 is built from 18 residues. V gave up 2 bases and J gave up 0 bases; unmatched junction bases: 8. CDR3 in DNA: TGTGCCAGCAGCTTAATAAGCGGGGGGATCAGCTCCTACAATGAGCAGTTCTTC. Translation: CASSLISGGISSYNEQFF.

CDR3 DNA sequence: TGTGCCAGCAGCCGAATGATTAGCGGCCTCCTCTCTGGGGCCAACGTCCTGACTTTC. It specifies CASSRMISGLLSGANVLTF. V and J are TRBV3-1 and TRBJ2-6; possible D gene TRBD2, 6 bases. The CDR3 loop spans 19 amino acids. V was pared by 4 bases and J by 0 bases, with 19 bases between. From germline, CDR1 is LGHDT and CDR2 YNNKEL (reference sequence).

This clonotype was recorded once. V and J are TRBV6-5 and TRBJ2-1, with TRBD1 identical over 7 bases. This CDR3 is built from 17 residues. V shed 0 bases and J 1 base; nucleotides not matched to a gene: 6. Germline V CDR1 and CDR2: MNHEY, SVGAGI. The DNA of the CDR3 is TGTGCCAGCAGTTACTCGACATGGACAGGATCCTACAATGAGCAGTTCTTC. This sequence encodes CASSYSTWTGSYNEQFF.

This chain joins TRBV2 and TRBJ2-1; D perhaps matches TRBD2 (6 bases). V lost 4 bases and J 5 bases, leaving 15 bases between the germline ends. This CDR3 has 15 amino acids. In germline, CDR1 is SNHLY, CDR2 FYNNEI. The CDR3 reads CASSAVSGRNNEQFF. The CDR3, as DNA: TGTGCCAGCAGTGCGGTCTCAGGGAGGAACAATGAGCAGTTCTTC.

The CDR3 nucleotides are TGTGCCAGCAGTTTAGTTCAGGGAGGGGATACGCAGTATTTT. Translated: CASSLVQGGDTQYF. The genes are TRBV12-3 or TRBV12-4 and TRBJ2-3; 7 nucleotides match TRBD2. The J segment lost 6 bases and the V segment lost 1 base, leaving 4 bases of the junction unmatched. CDR3 size: 14 residues.

The V call is TRBV7-2, the J call TRBJ2-7, with a weak D call TRBD2 (6 bases). This CDR3 spans 16 amino acids. Germline V gene data show CDR1 as SGHTA and CDR2 as FQGNSA. Between the trimmed V and J ends, which lost 5 bases and 0 bases, there was a span of 17 bases. The CDR3 loop reads CASSPAPGLHSYEQYF. CDR3 DNA sequence: TGTGCCAGCAGCCCAGCCCCGGGACTGCACTCCTACGAGCAGTACTTC.

This clonotype came up a few times. The chain combines TRBV11-2 with TRBJ2-3, with 8 bases identical to TRBD1. J gave up 0 bases and V 6 bases, and 8 bases lay outside the gene matches. The length of the CDR3 is 16 residues. In germline, CDR1 is SGHAT, CDR2 FQNNGV. This chain's CDR3 is CASSHGQGPSTDTQYF. The CDR3 DNA reads TGTGCCAGCAGTCACGGACAGGGCCCTAGCACAGATACGCAGTATTTT.

This clonotype was found a few times. The chain employs TRBV20-1 and TRBJ2-1; no clear D gene. Germline values: CDR1 DFQATT, CDR2 SNEGSKA (reference sequence). The length of the CDR3 is 14 residues. Trimming removed 1 base from V and 8 bases from J, with 15 bases in between. CDR3 in DNA: TGCAGTGCTAGAGCCCTTCTAATGATTGATGAGCAGTTCTTC. Residues: CSARALLMIDEQFF.

This chain connects TRBV6-5 to TRBJ1-2, with a possible D match to TRBD1 (5 bases). The CDR3 has 15 amino acids. Trimming removed 0 bases at V and 6 bases at J, with 14 bases between. Germline CDR1 MNHEY, CDR2 SVGAGI. CDR3 nucleotides: TGTGCCAGCAGTTACTCGTTGGGAGGGGCGGATGGCTACACCTTC. Translation: CASSYSLGGADGYTF.

This clonotype was detected ten times or more. The V and J genes are TRBV25-1 and TRBJ1-4; 8 nucleotides agree with TRBD1. Unmatched junction bases numbered 8, after V lost 3 bases and J lost 8 bases. This CDR3 comprises 15 residues. CDR1 is MGHDK and CDR2 is SYGVNS in the germline V gene. This CDR3 reads CASSDSAGTGEKLFF. Written as DNA, the CDR3 is TGTGCCAGCAGTGATTCCGCCGGGACAGGCGAAAAACTGTTTTTT.

The chain joins TRBV4-2 to TRBJ2-1; perhaps TRBD2 as D (5 bases). The germline V and J ends were trimmed by 5 bases and 8 bases, with 13 bases remaining between them. The CDR3 runs to 13 residues. CDR1 and CDR2 (germline): LGHNA, YNFKEQ. The CDR3 DNA sequence: TGTGCCAGCAGCGTCCGGACTCAGGATGAGCAGTTCTTC. Protein product: CASSVRTQDEQFF.

This sequence joins TRBV11-1 and TRBJ1-6; D remains ambiguous. The V gene's germline CDR1 is SGHAT and CDR2 FQDESV (reference sequence). V was pared by 5 bases and J by 3 bases, with 11 bases between. CDR3 length: 15 residues. The CDR3 region is CASSPEGDYNSPLHF. CDR3 bases: TGTGCCAGCAGCCCGGAAGGAGACTATAATTCACCCCTCCACTTT.

In this sample, this clonotype turned up a few times. CDR3 protein: CASSPQAGAASYEQYF. The CDR3 nucleotides read TGTGCCAGCAGCCCCCAAGCGGGGGCCGCCTCCTACGAGCAGTACTTC. The chain links TRBV7-2 to TRBJ2-7; 8 positions agree with TRBD2. This CDR3 is built from 16 residues. Germline V gives CDR1 SGHTA, CDR2 FQGNSA. V shed 5 bases, J shed 0 bases, and the junction held 9 bases outside the gene matches.

As concerns this clonotype: A single base separates this from a much larger clone, so it may be a read error. This sequence joins TRBV5-1 and TRBJ2-5; 7 nucleotides align to TRBD1. The CDR3 totals 16 residues. Germline V gene data show CDR1 as SGHRS and CDR2 as YFSETQ. The CDR3 is CTSSSDRVGEEETQYF. In DNA, the CDR3 is TGCACCAGCAGCTCTGACAGGGTGGGAGAAGAGGAGACCCAGTACTTC.

The rearrangement links TRBV9 to TRBJ1-2; 9 nucleotides line up with TRBD1. The CDR3 has 15 amino acids. J gave up 4 bases and V 0 bases, and 4 bases lay outside the gene matches. CDR1 and CDR2 (germline): SGDLS, YYNGEE. CDR3 sequence reads: CASSVGRDRAYGYTF. CDR3 bases: TGTGCCAGCAGCGTAGGCCGGGACAGGGCCTATGGCTACACCTTC.

The chain links TRBV4-3 to TRBJ2-5, with D maybe TRBD2 (5 bases). V was clipped by 3 bases and J by 5 bases, with 13 bases between them. Germline values: CDR1 LGHNA, CDR2 YSLEER. CDR3 length: 14 amino acids. The CDR3 sequence is CASSQEGPGETQYF. The CDR3 DNA reads as TGCGCCAGCAGCCAGGAAGGGCCGGGGGAGACCCAGTACTTC.

This clonotype turned up a few times. This chain links TRBV15 with TRBJ2-3, with 8 bases identical to TRBD1. The CDR3 sequence is 15 residues long. V shed 3 bases, J shed 1 base, and the junction held 3 bases outside the gene matches. Germline values: CDR1 LNHNV, CDR2 YYDKDF (reference sequence). CDR3 amino acids: CATSSETGGTDTQYF. The CDR3 nucleotides read TGTGCCACCAGCAGTGAGACAGGGGGCACAGATACGCAGTATTTT.

V is TRBV5-1 and J is TRBJ2-4; 8 bases match TRBD2. The better agreement between TRBJ2-5 and the DNA end casts doubt on the J call. There are 17 residues in the CDR3. Germline assignment: CDR1 SGHRS and CDR2 YFSETQ. This CDR3 reads CASSPRDISGGQETQYF. Here the CDR3 DNA reads TGCGCCAGCAGCCCCCGGGACATATCGGGGGGGCAGGAGACCCAGTACTTC.

V and J are TRBV12-3 or TRBV12-4 and TRBJ2-4; 9 bases map to TRBD1. The J call is uncertain, as TRBJ2-7 better fits the DNA end. This CDR3 contains 16 residues. The CDR3 sequence is CASAANRDRDTYEQYF. CDR3 bases: TGTGCCAGCGCGGCAAACCGGGACAGGGATACCTACGAGCAGTACTTC.

The sample holds many counts of this clonotype. CDR3 amino acids: CASSSGTSQYF. The CDR3 DNA is TGTGCCAGCAGTTCCGGGACCTCTCAGTACTTC. This rearrangement joins TRBV28 to TRBJ2-4; D is tentatively TRBD1 or TRBD2 (5 bases each). There are 11 residues in the CDR3. The V gene lost 4 bases and the J gene lost 12 bases, with 10 bases spanning the gap. Per the germline V gene, CDR1 is MDHEN and CDR2 is SYDVKM. Full variable domain (remainder filled in from reference TRBV28 and TRBJ2-4): DVKVTQSSRYLVKRTGEKVFLECVQDMDHENMFWYRQDPGLGLRLIYFSYDVKMKEKGDIPEGYSVSREKKERFSLILESASTNQTSMYLCASSSGTSQYFGAGTRLSVL.

This clonotype was seen once. One end of the junction varies from germline; a read error may be responsible. This chain joins TRBV5-1 and TRBJ2-7, with TRBD1 matching over 8 bases. CDR3 length equals 16 residues. Germline CDR1 reads SGHRS; CDR2 reads YFSETQ. CDR3 nucleotides: TGCGCCGGCAGCTTGAAACCGGGACAGGAGACCTACGAGCAGTACTTC. This codes for CAGSLKPGQETYEQYF.

The chain recombines TRBV4-1 with TRBJ2-7, with 11 bases aligning to TRBD2. Germline V CDR1 and CDR2: MGHRA, YSYEKL. The CDR3 has 17 amino acids. V gave up 0 bases and J gave up 1 base; unmatched junction bases: 5. In DNA, the CDR3 is TGCGCCAGCAGCCAAGATTTGGTAGCGGGGGGGTCCTACGAGCAGTACTTC. Amino acid sequence: CASSQDLVAGGSYEQYF.